This T cell receptor (beta chain) appears in the sequencing data of a study of blood T cell repertoires in COVID-19. Generated by immunoSEQ multiplex PCR, the TCRdb table keeps only in-frame clones and is missing some. The sample records 85,000 to 120,000 clones, about four fifths being singletons. V was trimmed by 3 bases and J by 7 bases, leaving 13 bases between them. This CDR3 comprises 15 residues. CDR1 is KGHSH and CDR2 is LQKENI in the germline V gene. The source of this sequence is a woman in her fifties or sixties with acute or convalescent COVID-19. V gene TRBV18 combines with J gene TRBJ1-6; D gene uncertain. Sequencing was performed on peripheral blood. CDR3 coding DNA: TGTGCCAGCTCACCCAGCGCGGGGAGCAATTCACCCCTCCACTTT. This gives the protein CASSPSAGSNSPLHF.